The 32 T cell receptor beta chains below come from one sample, sequenced in a study of type 1 and type 2 diabetes patients. The PCR template was genomic DNA. The TCR beta CDR3 region was amplified using 30 forward and 13 reverse primers. TCRdb called the multiplex PCR reads again in MiXCR, with one record for every CDR3 protein. There are 270,000 or so distinct CDR3 sequences in the sample; around 50% occur only once, and roughly an eighth lies in the top ten. Input material: peripheral blood mononuclear cells (PBMCs). Receptors originate from a man aged 18 to 35 with type 2 diabetes.

This clonotype was seen a handful of times. The V and J genes are TRBV19 and TRBJ2-5; 8 bases align to TRBD2. The germline CDR1 and CDR2 sequences are LNHDA and SQIVND (reference sequence). The CDR3 length is 19 residues. With 3 bases clipped from V and 5 bases from J, the junction kept 20 bases outside the gene matches. The DNA for the CDR3 is TGTGCCAGTAGTATGAGGTTAGCGGGACCTAGCCTTCCATTGGAGACCCAGTACTTC. It is translated as CASSMRLAGPSLPLETQYF.

The rearrangement joins TRBV19 to TRBJ1-1; D possibly corresponds to TRBD1 (5 bases). Germline lookup yields CDR1 LNHDA and CDR2 SQIVND (reference sequence). V was trimmed by 2 bases and J by 3 bases, leaving 13 bases between them. The CDR3 sequence is 15 residues long. The CDR3 spells CASSINRRADTEAFF. The DNA for the CDR3 is TGTGCCAGTAGTATAAACAGGCGGGCGGACACTGAAGCTTTCTTT.

The J gene is TRBJ2-2, the V gene TRBV10-1; 7 nucleotides align to TRBD1. CDR1 WNHNN and CDR2 SYGVQD come from the germline V gene (reference sequence). There are 17 residues in the CDR3. V lost 3 bases, J lost 0 bases, and 7 bases stayed unmatched. The CDR3 protein is CASSDARGTANTGELFF. For the CDR3, the DNA is TGCGCCAGCAGTGACGCCAGGGGGACAGCGAACACCGGGGAGCTGTTTTTT.

This sequence joins TRBV5-5 and TRBJ1-1; tentative D call: TRBD1 (5 bases). V was clipped by 0 bases and J by 2 bases, with 14 bases between them. Germline V gene sequence: CDR1 SGHKS, CDR2 YYEKEE (reference sequence). The CDR3 has 16 amino acids. In nucleotides, the CDR3 is TGTGCCAGCAGCTTGGCAGGCCTGGGGCCTAACACTGAAGCTTTCTTT. Its translation: CASSLAGLGPNTEAFF.

This clonotype was seen more than once but under ten times. The rearrangement joins TRBV29-1 to TRBJ1-1, with unresolved D. Germline V gene data show CDR1 as SQVTM and CDR2 as ANQGSEA. This CDR3 region has 12 residues. Trimming took 4 bases from V and 11 from J, leaving 17 bases between them. For the CDR3, the DNA is TGCAGCGTTGGAGGTTTTAGGGTTTCGGCTTTCTTT. Protein sequence: CSVGGFRVSAFF. The full variable domain, completed using reference TRBV29-1 and TRBJ1-1, is SAVISQKPSRDICQRGTSLTIQCQVDSQVTMMFWYRQQPGQSLTLIATANQGSEATYESGFVIDKFPISRPNLTFSTLTVSNMSPEDSSIYLCSVGGFRVSAFFGQGTRLTVV.

This clonotype came up a few times. The chain links TRBV6-6 to TRBJ2-5, with D possibly matching TRBD1 (5 bases). The V end lost 4 bases, the J end lost 2 bases, and 8 bases lay between the germline ends. This CDR3 has 13 amino acids. Germline assignment: CDR1 MNHNY and CDR2 SVGAGI (reference sequence). The CDR3 spells CASSFRQQETQYF. The DNA of the CDR3 is TGTGCCAGCAGTTTTAGACAGCAAGAGACCCAGTACTTC.

This chain joins TRBV10-3 and TRBJ1-3, with D perhaps TRBD1 (5 bases). With 4 bases removed from V and 0 bases from J, the gap between germline ends came to 13 bases. CDR1 and CDR2 (germline): ENHRY, SYGVKD. The CDR3 spans 16 residues. The CDR3 reads CAISALEGPSGNTIYF. DNA for the CDR3: TGTGCCATCAGTGCCCTCGAGGGGCCCTCTGGAAACACCATATATTTT.

At least ten counts were recorded for this clonotype. The junction and the germline gene differ at one end; a read error may be behind it. This sequence joins TRBV25-1 and TRBJ1-4; 11 bases are a match to TRBD1. This CDR3 comprises 11 residues. The germline gives CDR1 MGHDK, CDR2 SYGVNS. CDR3 region: CASSGGGQGVF. Here the CDR3 DNA reads TGTGCCAGCAGTGGAGGGGGACAGGGGGTTTTT.

The chain employs TRBV4-1 and TRBJ1-1, with 11 bases that match TRBD1. The trim removed 4 bases at V and 5 bases at J, leaving 12 bases unmatched. Germline V gene data show CDR1 as MGHRA and CDR2 as YSYEKL. This CDR3 is 17 amino acids long. CDR3: CASSLVQWGTGGTEAFF. As DNA, the CDR3 is TGCGCCAGCAGCCTCGTACAATGGGGGACAGGGGGAACTGAAGCTTTCTTT.

This chain connects TRBV10-2 to TRBJ1-4, with TRBD1 matching over 7 bases. Trimming took 4 bases from V and 8 from J; bases not matched to a gene: 4. The CDR3 is 13 amino acids. Germline CDR1 reads WSHSY; CDR2 reads SAAADI. CDR3 residues: CASSGQGEEKLFF. The CDR3 DNA is TGCGCCAGCAGTGGACAGGGCGAAGAAAAACTGTTTTTT.

This clonotype was counted between two and nine times. CDR3 DNA: TGTGCCAGCAGACCACCATCTAGCGGGGGATTCAATGAGCAGTTCTTC. Protein: CASRPPSSGGFNEQFF. The chain couples TRBV12-3 or TRBV12-4 to TRBJ2-1, with TRBD2 matching over 10 bases. V lost 6 bases, J lost 6 bases, and 11 bases stayed unmatched. The CDR3 loop spans 16 amino acids.

This clonotype was recorded a few times. The V gene is TRBV4-3, the J gene TRBJ1-2, with TRBD1 matching 9 bases. The CDR3 length is 15 residues. Germline assignment: CDR1 LGHNA and CDR2 YSLEER. The junction had 7 bases not matched to a gene; V was cut back by 4 bases and J by 4 bases. CDR3 amino acids: CASSPGTGSGYGYTF. The CDR3 DNA is TGCGCCAGCAGCCCTGGGACAGGGTCGGGCTATGGCTACACCTTC.

This clonotype was recorded a few times. The V call is TRBV19, the J call TRBJ2-3; 7 bases match TRBD2. The germline CDR1 and CDR2 sequences are LNHDA and SQIVND (reference sequence). V lost 8 bases and J lost 5; bases outside the gene matches: 10. There are 14 residues in the CDR3. The chain's CDR3 is CASGRVGAGDTQYF. CDR3 nucleotides: TGTGCCAGTGGGAGGGTCGGGGCGGGAGATACGCAGTATTTT.

The V and J genes are TRBV6-6 and TRBJ1-1; 11 bases map to TRBD1. Trimming took 5 bases from V and 6 from J; bases not matched to a gene: 11. Germline CDR1 MNHNY, CDR2 SVGAGI (reference sequence). The CDR3 consists of 16 residues. The DNA for the CDR3 is TGTGCCAGCAGTAGGATCCGGACAGGGGGCATTCCTGAAGCTTTCTTT. Its protein product is CASSRIRTGGIPEAFF.

The chain recombines TRBV7-9 with TRBJ2-5; 9 nucleotides line up with TRBD2. The CDR3 loop spans 17 amino acids. Germline V CDR1 and CDR2: SEHNR, FQNEAQ (reference sequence). V lost 5 bases and J lost 1; bases outside the gene matches: 11. The CDR3 loop is CASSPLGAGGLQETQYF. In DNA form, the CDR3 reads TGTGCCAGCAGCCCACTGGGGGCGGGGGGGCTCCAAGAGACCCAGTACTTC.

V gene TRBV6-5 combines with J gene TRBJ1-6; unclear D gene. Germline V gene sequence: CDR1 MNHEY, CDR2 SVGAGI. Between the trimmed V and J ends, which lost 0 bases and 11 bases, there was a span of 8 bases. CDR3 length equals 13 residues. In DNA, the CDR3 is TGTGCCAGCAGTTACTCGACTCGGGCACCCCTCCACTTT. It specifies CASSYSTRAPLHF.

This sequence joins TRBV27 and TRBJ2-2, with a possible D match to TRBD2 (5 bases). CDR3 length equals 16 residues. Looked up from germline, CDR1 is MNHEY and CDR2 is SMNVEV (reference sequence). The V end was cut by 0 bases, the J end by 4 bases, with 12 bases between. DNA for the CDR3: TGTGCCAGCAGTTTATCGGTCTGGGGAGCCACCGGGGAGCTGTTTTTT. The encoded protein is CASSLSVWGATGELFF.

CDR3: CASSDIGTGYEQYF. Written as DNA, the CDR3 is TGTGCCAGCAGTGATATAGGGACAGGGTATGAGCAGTACTTC. This chain connects TRBV7-2 to TRBJ2-7; 9 bases agree with TRBD1. The CDR3 totals 14 residues. After removal of 6 bases from V and 7 bases from J, the junction contained 10 bases not matched to a gene. Germline V gene lookup returns CDR1 SGHTA and CDR2 FQGNSA.

The J gene is TRBJ2-7, the V gene TRBV19; D uncertain. Trimming pared 3 bases from V and 6 bases from J, leaving 9 bases between. This CDR3 is built from 12 residues. Germline assignment: CDR1 LNHDA and CDR2 SQIVND (reference sequence). In nucleotides, the CDR3 is TGTGCCAGTAGTATGAGGTCCGGCGAGCAGTACTTC. Its protein product is CASSMRSGEQYF.

This clonotype was picked up a small number of times. V gene TRBV2 combines with J gene TRBJ2-2, with 10 bases identical to TRBD2. Per germline, CDR1 SNHLY and CDR2 FYNNEI. CDR3 length: 18 residues. Unmatched junction bases numbered 14, after V lost 4 bases and J lost 6 bases. CDR3 region: CASSVLASGSKVSGELFF. The DNA of the CDR3 is TGTGCCAGCAGTGTACTAGCTAGCGGGAGTAAAGTCTCCGGGGAGCTGTTTTTT.

This clonotype was seen at least ten times. V usage is TRBV2 and J usage is TRBJ1-2, with D unresolved. Germline CDR1 is SNHLY and CDR2 is FYNNEI. Trimming cost V 3 bases and J 10 bases, with 9 bases left between them. CDR3 length: 11 amino acids. CDR3 region: CASSEGTVYTF. CDR3 DNA: TGTGCCAGCAGTGAGGGAACCGTCTACACCTTC.

This chain links TRBV3-1 with TRBJ2-7; 7 bases align to TRBD2. Germline V lookup: CDR1 LGHDT, CDR2 YNNKEL (reference sequence). V shed 4 bases and J 4 bases; nucleotides not matched to a gene: 4. The CDR3 contains 13 residues. As DNA, the CDR3 is TGTGCCAGCAGCCGCCCGGGGGGTTACGAGCAGTACTTC. As protein: CASSRPGGYEQYF.

The table lists this clonotype with many counts. The rearrangement links TRBV20-1 to TRBJ2-1; the match to TRBD2 covers 10 bases. J was trimmed by 6 bases and V by 3 bases; bases with no gene match: 5. Germline V gene sequence: CDR1 DFQATT, CDR2 SNEGSKA (reference sequence). The length of the CDR3 is 14 residues. Written as DNA, the CDR3 is TGCAGTGCTAGTATACAGCGGGGGGGCAATGAGCAGTTCTTC. This gives the protein CSASIQRGGNEQFF.

The gene calls are TRBV20-1 and TRBJ2-7, with D perhaps matching TRBD1 (6 bases). The length of the CDR3 is 13 residues. Trimming stripped 2 bases from V and 6 bases from J, with 14 bases between. Looked up from germline, CDR1 is DFQATT and CDR2 is SNEGSKA (reference sequence). This CDR3 is CSARFNTGTEQYF. For the CDR3, the DNA is TGCAGTGCTAGATTCAACACAGGGACCGAGCAGTACTTC.

The chain recombines TRBV7-3 with TRBJ2-7; 13 nucleotides line up with TRBD2. The V gene's germline CDR1 is SGHTA and CDR2 FQGTGA. This CDR3 region has 17 residues. The J segment lost 3 bases and the V segment lost 4 bases, leaving 9 bases of the junction unmatched. The CDR3 loop reads CASSSGTSGIGHYEQYF. The CDR3 DNA reads TGTGCCAGCAGCTCCGGGACTAGCGGGATAGGACACTACGAGCAGTACTTC.

This clonotype was counted only a few times. The CDR3: CASTPRWATEAFF. CDR3 sequence (DNA): TGTGCCAGCACCCCTCGGTGGGCCACTGAAGCTTTCTTT. The chain is built from TRBV2 and TRBJ1-1; the D is unclear. Germline CDR1 SNHLY, CDR2 FYNNEI. Trimming cost V 7 bases and J 4 bases, with 13 bases left between them. This CDR3 spans 13 amino acids.

V usage is TRBV5-1 and J usage is TRBJ2-7; D uncertain. The CDR3 extends over 15 amino acids. Per germline, CDR1 SGHRS and CDR2 YFSETQ. V was cut by 5 bases and J by 5 bases, with 20 bases left in between. CDR3 amino acids: CASRVVGTTVDEQYF. DNA for the CDR3: TGCGCCAGCAGGGTGGTGGGCACGACTGTGGACGAGCAGTACTTC.

The sample holds a few counts of this clonotype. The genes are TRBV11-1 and TRBJ1-4; D call uncertain. V was shortened by 3 bases and J by 5 bases, with 7 bases between the two germline ends. CDR3 length equals 13 residues. CDR1 is SGHAT and CDR2 is FQDESV in the germline V gene (reference sequence). The CDR3 loop reads CASSFVRNEKLFF. The CDR3, as DNA: TGTGCCAGCAGCTTCGTCAGGAATGAAAAACTGTTTTTT.

Points on this clonotype: The junction does not match germline at one end; this may be a read error. The chain is built from TRBV25-1 and TRBJ2-3; 8 bases align to TRBD1. Germline CDR1 and CDR2: MGHDK and SYGVNS. The CDR3 is 15 residues long. CDR3 coding DNA: TGCGCCAGCCGGTCGGGCAGGGGGCCAACAGATACGCAGTATTTT. Translated: CASRSGRGPTDTQYF.

The gene calls are TRBV19 and TRBJ1-1, with 7 bases aligning to TRBD1. The CDR3 covers 11 residues. The ends lost 7 bases at V and 6 bases at J; junction bases unmatched: 2. Per germline, CDR1 LNHDA and CDR2 SQIVND (reference sequence). The CDR3 sequence: CASNRGAEAFF. Written as DNA, the CDR3 is TGTGCCAGTAACAGGGGTGCTGAAGCTTTCTTT.

The V and J genes are TRBV19 and TRBJ1-1, with 7 bases lining up with TRBD1. Germline V gives CDR1 LNHDA, CDR2 SQIVND (reference sequence). The V segment lost 7 bases and the J segment 2 bases; nucleotides outside the gene matches: 7. The CDR3 loop spans 14 amino acids. The CDR3 DNA follows: TGTGCCAGTATTAGGGGGCGGACCAACACTGAAGCTTTCTTT. Translation gives CASIRGRTNTEAFF.

This clonotype occurred a few times. The genes are TRBV14 and TRBJ2-7; D may correspond to TRBD1 or TRBD2 (5 bases each). Germline V CDR1 and CDR2: SGHDN, FVKESK. This CDR3 spans 16 amino acids. V was cut by 0 bases and J by 6 bases, with 18 bases left in between. The CDR3 coding sequence is TGTGCCAGCAGCCAAGAGAAGGACAAATCCCGGGGCGAGCAGTACTTC. This codes for CASSQEKDKSRGEQYF.